The table lists the clone carrying this TCR beta chain with a few counts. Antigen specificity is unknown. CDR1 is LNHDA and CDR2 is SQIVND in the germline V gene (reference sequence). The CDR3 consists of 15 residues. Germline trimming cut 7 bases from V and 5 bases from J; bases unmatched to any gene: 13. The data were obtained in a study of vaccination and CD4 T cells after COVID-19. Study-level background: The study enrolled six male and four female convalescents, two of whom were Hispanic. Control cultures received a CEFX pool, an HIV-1 Nef pool, or no peptide.

The Oncomine TCR Beta short-read assay sequenced DNA from cultured CD4+ T cells. Genomic DNA extraction was carried out from cultured CD4+ T cells. Each CDR3 protein gets one entry after TCRdb re-called the PCR reads with MiXCR. The repertoire has around 19,000 distinct CDR3 sequences, roughly 40% of them found once; the top ten carry under 20%. Treatment indicated: approximately nine-day PBMC culture with coronavirus spike peptide pools or control peptides (ViraFEST assay). The V call is TRBV19, the J call TRBJ1-2; 7 bases fit TRBD1. The material was CD4+ T cells from blood, cultured in vitro, obtained before SARS-CoV-2 vaccination. The TCR was taken from a human donor who received a COVID-19 vaccine. The CDR3 DNA reads as TGTGCCAGTACCCCGGGACAGACCTCGGGGTATGGCTACACCTTC. This encodes CASTPGQTSGYGYTF. Looking up the rest from reference TRBV19 and TRBJ1-2 gives the full variable domain: DGGITQSPKYLFRKEGQNVTLSCEQNLNHDAMYWYRQDPGQGLRLIYYSQIVNDFQKGDIAEGYSVSREKKESFPLTVTSAQKNPTAFYLCASTPGQTSGYGYTFGSGTRLTVV.